A selection of T cell receptor beta chains follows, all from one sample in a study of CD8 T cells in Susac syndrome. Using its own MiXCR run on the immunoSEQ multiplex PCR reads, TCRdb lists one record per CDR3 protein. The sample has about 210,000 distinct CDR3 sequences; over 90% are singletons. Material for sequencing was CD4+ T cells from PBMCs. The receptors stem from a human donor with Susac syndrome. Both conserved end residues are part of each CDR3.

>TRBJ2-7|TRBV25-1
CASSGGQGRPYEQYF
>TRBJ1-2|TRBV11-1
CASSLGRDRALGYTF
>TRBJ1-6|TRBV9
CASSQSSYNSPLHF
>TRBJ2-7|TRBV7-3
CASSLNSRDEQYF
>TRBJ1-2|TRBV18
CASSPTGGVPYGYTF
>TRBJ1-5|TRBV12-3/TRBV12-4
CASRTGTSNQPQHF
>TRBJ2-7|TRBV7-8
CASSLLDGFNPTYEQYF
>TRBJ1-1|TRBV30
CAWSPFENTEAFF
>TRBJ2-7|TRBV27
CASSPQGSHEQYF
>TRBJ2-3|TRBV20-1
CSASGSGGGLVDTQYF
>TRBJ2-5|TRBV30
CARRSGGGTQYF
>TRBJ1-6|TRBV19
CASQAGGNGDSPLHF
>TRBJ1-1|TRBV6-6
CASSYVALRGAFF
>TRBJ2-5|TRBV7-2
CASSLGQMGETQYF
>TRBJ2-5|TRBV7-3
CASSSQGTAETQYF
>TRBJ1-3|TRBV28
CASTPDWRTGNTIYF
>TRBJ2-1|TRBV28
CASSLRTSSGNEQFF